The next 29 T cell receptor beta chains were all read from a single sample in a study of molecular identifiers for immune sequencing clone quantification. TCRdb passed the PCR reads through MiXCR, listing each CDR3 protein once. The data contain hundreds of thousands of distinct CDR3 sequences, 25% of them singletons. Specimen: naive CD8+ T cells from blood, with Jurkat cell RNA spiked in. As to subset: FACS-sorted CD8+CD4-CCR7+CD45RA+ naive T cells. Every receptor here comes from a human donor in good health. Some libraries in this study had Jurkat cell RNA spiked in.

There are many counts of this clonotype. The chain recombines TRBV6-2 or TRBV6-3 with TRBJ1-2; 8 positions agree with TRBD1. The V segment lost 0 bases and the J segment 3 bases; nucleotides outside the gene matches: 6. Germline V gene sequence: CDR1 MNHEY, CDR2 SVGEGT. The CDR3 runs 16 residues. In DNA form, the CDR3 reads TGTGCCAGCAGTTACTCGTCAGGGGGCGCGGACTATGGCTACACCTTC. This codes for CASSYSSGGADYGYTF.

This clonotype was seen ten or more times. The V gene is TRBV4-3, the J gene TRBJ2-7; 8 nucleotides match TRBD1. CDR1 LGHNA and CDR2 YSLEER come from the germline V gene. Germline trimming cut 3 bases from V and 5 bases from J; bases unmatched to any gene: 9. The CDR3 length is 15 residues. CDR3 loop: CASSQAGGGINEQYF. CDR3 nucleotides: TGCGCCAGCAGCCAGGCAGGGGGCGGAATAAACGAGCAGTACTTC.

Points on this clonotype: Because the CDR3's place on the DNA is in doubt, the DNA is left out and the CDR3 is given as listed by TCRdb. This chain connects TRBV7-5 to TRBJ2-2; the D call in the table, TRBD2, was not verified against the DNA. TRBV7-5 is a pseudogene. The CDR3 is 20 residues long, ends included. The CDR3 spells CISVPEALGGRGKSTGELFF.

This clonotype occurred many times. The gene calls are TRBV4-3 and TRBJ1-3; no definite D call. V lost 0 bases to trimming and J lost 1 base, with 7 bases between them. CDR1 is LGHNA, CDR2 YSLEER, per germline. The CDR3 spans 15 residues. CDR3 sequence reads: CASSQDMGSGNTIYF. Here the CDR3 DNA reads TGCGCCAGCAGCCAAGATATGGGGTCTGGAAACACCATATATTTT.

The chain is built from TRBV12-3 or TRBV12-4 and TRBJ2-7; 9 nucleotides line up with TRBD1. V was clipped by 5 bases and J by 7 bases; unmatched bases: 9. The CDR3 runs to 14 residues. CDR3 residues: CASSMTGGPEEQYF. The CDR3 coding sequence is TGTGCCAGCAGTATGACAGGGGGTCCTGAAGAGCAGTACTTC.

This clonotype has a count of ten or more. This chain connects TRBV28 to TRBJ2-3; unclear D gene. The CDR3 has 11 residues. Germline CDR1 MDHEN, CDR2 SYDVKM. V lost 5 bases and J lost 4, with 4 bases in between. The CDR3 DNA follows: TGTGCCAGCAGTCCGGCAGATACGCAGTATTTT. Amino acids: CASSPADTQYF.

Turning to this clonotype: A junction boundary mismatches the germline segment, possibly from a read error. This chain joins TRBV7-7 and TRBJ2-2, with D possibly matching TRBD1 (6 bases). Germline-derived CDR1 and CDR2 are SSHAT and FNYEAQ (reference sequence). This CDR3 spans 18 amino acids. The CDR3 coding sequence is TGTGTCAGCAGCTTAGAGGTCGCCGGGACAATGAACACCGGGGAGCTGTTTTTT. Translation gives CVSSLEVAGTMNTGELFF.

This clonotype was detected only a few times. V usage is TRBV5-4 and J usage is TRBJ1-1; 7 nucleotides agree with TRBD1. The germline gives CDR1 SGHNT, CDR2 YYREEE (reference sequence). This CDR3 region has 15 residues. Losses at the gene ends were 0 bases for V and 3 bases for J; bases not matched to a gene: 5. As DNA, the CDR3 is TGTGCCAGCAGCTTGGGTCAGGGGGGCTACACTGAAGCTTTCTTT. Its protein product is CASSLGQGGYTEAFF.

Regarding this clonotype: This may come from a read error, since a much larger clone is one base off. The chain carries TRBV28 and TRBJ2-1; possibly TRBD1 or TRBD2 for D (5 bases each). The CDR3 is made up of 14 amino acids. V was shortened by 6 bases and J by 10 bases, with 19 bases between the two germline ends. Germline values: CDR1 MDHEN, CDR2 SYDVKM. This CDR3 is CASSPTGRYYEQFF. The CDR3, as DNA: TGTGCCAGCAGCCCCACGGGACGGTACTACGAGCAGTTCTTC.

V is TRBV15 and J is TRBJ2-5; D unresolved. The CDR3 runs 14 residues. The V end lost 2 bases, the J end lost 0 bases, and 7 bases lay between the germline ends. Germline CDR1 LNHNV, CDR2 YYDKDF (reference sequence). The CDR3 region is CATSRRRYQETQYF. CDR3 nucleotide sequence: TGTGCCACCAGCAGAAGGCGGTACCAAGAGACCCAGTACTTC.

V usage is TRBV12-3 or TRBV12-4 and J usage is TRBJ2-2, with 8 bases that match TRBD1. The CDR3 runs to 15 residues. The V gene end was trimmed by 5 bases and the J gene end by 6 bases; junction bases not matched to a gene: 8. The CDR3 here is CASSPGGISSGELFF. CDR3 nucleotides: TGTGCCAGCAGTCCAGGGGGCATATCGTCCGGGGAGCTGTTTTTT.

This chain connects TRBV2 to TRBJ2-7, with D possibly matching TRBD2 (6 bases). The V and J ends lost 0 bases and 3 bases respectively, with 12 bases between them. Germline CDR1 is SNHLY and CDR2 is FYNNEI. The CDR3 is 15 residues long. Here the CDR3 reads CASSEARDFYYEQYF. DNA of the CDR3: TGTGCCAGCAGTGAAGCGAGGGACTTTTACTACGAGCAGTACTTC.

DNA of the CDR3: TGTGCCAGCAGTTTCAGGACAGGGAAGGTCGGGGGGGAGCTGTTTTTT. Translating gives CASSFRTGKVGGELFF. The V gene is TRBV27, the J gene TRBJ2-2, with 8 bases fitting TRBD1. V lost 3 bases to trimming and J lost 8 bases; unmatched junction nucleotides: 11. The CDR3 extends over 16 amino acids. Per germline, CDR1 MNHEY and CDR2 SMNVEV (reference sequence).

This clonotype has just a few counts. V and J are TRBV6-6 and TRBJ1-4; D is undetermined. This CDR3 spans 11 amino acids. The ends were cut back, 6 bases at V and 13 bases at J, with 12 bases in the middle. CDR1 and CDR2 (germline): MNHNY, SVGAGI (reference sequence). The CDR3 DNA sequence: TGTGCCAGCAGCCCGGATTTGGGACTGTTTTTT. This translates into CASSPDLGLFF.

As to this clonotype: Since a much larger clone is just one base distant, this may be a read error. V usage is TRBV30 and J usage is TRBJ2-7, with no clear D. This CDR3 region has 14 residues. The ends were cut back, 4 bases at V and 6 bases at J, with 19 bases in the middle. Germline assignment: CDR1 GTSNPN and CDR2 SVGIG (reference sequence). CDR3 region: CAWKLVGVYCEQYF. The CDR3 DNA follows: TGTGCCTGGAAACTCGTGGGCGTTTACTGCGAGCAGTACTTC.

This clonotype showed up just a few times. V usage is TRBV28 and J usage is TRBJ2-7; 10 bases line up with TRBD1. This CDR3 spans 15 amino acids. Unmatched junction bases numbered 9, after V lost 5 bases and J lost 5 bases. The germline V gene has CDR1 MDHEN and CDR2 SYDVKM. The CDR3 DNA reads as TGTGCCAGCAGTACTAGCTGGACAGGGGGAAACGAGCAGTACTTC. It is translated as CASSTSWTGGNEQYF.

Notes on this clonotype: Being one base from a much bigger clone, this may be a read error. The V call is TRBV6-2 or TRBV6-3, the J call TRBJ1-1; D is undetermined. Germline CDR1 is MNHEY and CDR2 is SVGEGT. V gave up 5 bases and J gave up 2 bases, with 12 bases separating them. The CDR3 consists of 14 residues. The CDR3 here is CASSKPGVNTEAFF. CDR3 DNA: TGTGCCAGCAGTAAACCGGGAGTCAACACTGAAGCTTTCTTT.

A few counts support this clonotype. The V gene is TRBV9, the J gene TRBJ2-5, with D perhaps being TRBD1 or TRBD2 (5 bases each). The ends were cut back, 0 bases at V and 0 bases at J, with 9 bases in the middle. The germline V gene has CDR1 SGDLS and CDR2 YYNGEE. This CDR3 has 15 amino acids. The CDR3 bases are TGTGCCAGCAGCGTAGAAGGGGACGACCAAGAGACCCAGTACTTC. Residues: CASSVEGDDQETQYF.

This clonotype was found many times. In DNA, the CDR3 is TGTGCCAGCAACGGGCATTACACAGATACGCAGTATTTT. Amino acids: CASNGHYTDTQYF. The J gene is TRBJ2-3, the V gene TRBV12-3 or TRBV12-4; D is unresolved. V was trimmed by 7 bases and J by 2 bases, leaving 10 bases between them. The CDR3 spans 13 residues.

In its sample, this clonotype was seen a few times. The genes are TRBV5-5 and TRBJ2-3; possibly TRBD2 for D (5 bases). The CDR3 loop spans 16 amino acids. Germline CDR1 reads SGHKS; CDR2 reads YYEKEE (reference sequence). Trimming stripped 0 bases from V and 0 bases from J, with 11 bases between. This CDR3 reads CASSLGEWRSTDTQYF. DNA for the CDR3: TGTGCCAGCAGCTTGGGGGAGTGGAGGAGCACAGATACGCAGTATTTT.

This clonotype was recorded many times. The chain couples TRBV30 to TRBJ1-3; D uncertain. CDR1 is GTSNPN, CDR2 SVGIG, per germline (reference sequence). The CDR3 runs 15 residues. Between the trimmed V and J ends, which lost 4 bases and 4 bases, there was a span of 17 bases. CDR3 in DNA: TGTGCCTGGAAACCCCTGGCGTCGGACGGAAACACCATATATTTT. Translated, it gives CAWKPLASDGNTIYF. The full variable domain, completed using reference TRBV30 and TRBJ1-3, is SQTIHQWPATLVQPVGSPLSLECTVEGTSNPNLYWYRQAAGRGLQLLFYSVGIGQISSEVPQNLSASRPQDRQFILSSKKLLLSDSGFYLCAWKPLASDGNTIYFGEGSWLTVV.

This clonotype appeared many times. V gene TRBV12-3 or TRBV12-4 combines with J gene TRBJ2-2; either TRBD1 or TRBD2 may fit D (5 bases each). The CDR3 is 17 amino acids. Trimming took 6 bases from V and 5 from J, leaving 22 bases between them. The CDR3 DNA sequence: TGTGCCAGCAGACCACCGGGGCTAACCCCAGGAACCGGGGAGCTGTTTTTT. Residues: CASRPPGLTPGTGELFF.

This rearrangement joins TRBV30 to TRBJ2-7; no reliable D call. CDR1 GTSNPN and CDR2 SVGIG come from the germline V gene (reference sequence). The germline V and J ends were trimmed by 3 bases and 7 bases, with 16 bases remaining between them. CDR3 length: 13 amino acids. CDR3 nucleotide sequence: TGTGCCTGGAGCCTAGGACGGCCCAATGAGCAGTACTTC. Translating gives CAWSLGRPNEQYF. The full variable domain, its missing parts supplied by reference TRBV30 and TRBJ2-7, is SQTIHQWPATLVQPVGSPLSLECTVEGTSNPNLYWYRQAAGRGLQLLFYSVGIGQISSEVPQNLSASRPQDRQFILSSKKLLLSDSGFYLCAWSLGRPNEQYFGPGTRLTVT.

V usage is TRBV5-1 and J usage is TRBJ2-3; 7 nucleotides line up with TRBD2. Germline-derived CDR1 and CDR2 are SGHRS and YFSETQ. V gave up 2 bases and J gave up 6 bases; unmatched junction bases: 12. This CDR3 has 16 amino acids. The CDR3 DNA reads TGCGCCAGCAGCTTTCACGGACTAGATTCTTCCGATACGCAGTATTTT. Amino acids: CASSFHGLDSSDTQYF.

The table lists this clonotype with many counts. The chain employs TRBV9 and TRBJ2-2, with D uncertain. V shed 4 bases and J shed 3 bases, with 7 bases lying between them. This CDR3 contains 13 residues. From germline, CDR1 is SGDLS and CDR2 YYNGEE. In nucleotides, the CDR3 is TGTGCCAGCAGCCCTGGGTACACCGGGGAGCTGTTTTTT. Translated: CASSPGYTGELFF.

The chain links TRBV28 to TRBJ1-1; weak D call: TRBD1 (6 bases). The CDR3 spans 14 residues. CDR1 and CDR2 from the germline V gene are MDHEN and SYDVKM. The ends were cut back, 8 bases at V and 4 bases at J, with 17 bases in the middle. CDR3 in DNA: TGTGCCAGCCGAAGGACAGTCATGAGCACTGAAGCTTTCTTT. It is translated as CASRRTVMSTEAFF.

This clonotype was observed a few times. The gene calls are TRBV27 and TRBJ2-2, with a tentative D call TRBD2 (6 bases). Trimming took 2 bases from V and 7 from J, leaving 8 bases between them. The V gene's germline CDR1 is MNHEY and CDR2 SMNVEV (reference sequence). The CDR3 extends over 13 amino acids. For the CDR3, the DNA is TGTGCCAGCAGTTTAATGGGACTCGGGGAGCTGTTTTTT. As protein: CASSLMGLGELFF.

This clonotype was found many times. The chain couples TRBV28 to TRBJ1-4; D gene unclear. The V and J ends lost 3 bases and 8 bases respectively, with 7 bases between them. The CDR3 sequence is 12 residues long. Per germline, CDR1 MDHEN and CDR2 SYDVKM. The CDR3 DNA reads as TGTGCCAGCAGTTTTGGGTACGAAAAACTGTTTTTT. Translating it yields CASSFGYEKLFF.

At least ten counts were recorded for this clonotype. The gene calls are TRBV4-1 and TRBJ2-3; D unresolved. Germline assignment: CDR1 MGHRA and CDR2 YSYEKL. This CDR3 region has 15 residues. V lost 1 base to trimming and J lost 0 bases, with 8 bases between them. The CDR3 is CASSQVSGSTDTQYF. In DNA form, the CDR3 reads TGCGCCAGCAGCCAAGTCAGTGGTAGCACAGATACGCAGTATTTT.